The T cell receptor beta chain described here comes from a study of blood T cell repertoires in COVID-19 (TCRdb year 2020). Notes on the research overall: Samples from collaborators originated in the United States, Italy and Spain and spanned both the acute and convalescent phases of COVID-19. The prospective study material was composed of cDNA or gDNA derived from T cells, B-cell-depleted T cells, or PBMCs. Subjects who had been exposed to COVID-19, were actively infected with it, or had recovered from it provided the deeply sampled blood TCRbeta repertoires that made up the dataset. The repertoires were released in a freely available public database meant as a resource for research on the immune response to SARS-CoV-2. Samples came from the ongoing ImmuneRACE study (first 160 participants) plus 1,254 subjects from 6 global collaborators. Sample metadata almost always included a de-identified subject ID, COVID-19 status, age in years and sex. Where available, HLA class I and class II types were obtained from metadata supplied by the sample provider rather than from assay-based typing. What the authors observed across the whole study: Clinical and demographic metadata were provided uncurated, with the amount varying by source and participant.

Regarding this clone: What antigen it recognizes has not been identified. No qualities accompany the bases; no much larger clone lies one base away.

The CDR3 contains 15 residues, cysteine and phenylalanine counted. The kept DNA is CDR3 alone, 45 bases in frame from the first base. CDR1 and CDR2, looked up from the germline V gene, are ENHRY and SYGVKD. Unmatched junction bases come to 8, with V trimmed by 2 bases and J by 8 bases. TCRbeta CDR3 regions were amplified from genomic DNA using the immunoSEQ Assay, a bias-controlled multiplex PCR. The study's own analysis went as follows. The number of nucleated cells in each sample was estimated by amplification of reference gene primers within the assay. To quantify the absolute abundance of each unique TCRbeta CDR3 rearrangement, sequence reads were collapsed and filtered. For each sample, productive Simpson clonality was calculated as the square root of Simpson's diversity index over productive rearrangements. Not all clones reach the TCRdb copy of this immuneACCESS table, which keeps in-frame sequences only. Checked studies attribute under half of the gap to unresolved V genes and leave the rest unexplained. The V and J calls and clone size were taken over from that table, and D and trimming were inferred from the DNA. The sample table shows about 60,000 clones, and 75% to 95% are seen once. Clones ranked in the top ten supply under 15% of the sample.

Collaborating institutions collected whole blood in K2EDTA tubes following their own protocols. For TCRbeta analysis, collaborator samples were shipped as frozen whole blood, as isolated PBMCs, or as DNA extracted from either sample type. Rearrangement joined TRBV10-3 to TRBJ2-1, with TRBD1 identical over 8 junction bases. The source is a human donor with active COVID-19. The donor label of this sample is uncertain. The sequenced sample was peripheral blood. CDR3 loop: CAISEPGQGSYEQFF. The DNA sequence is TGTGCCATCAGTGAGCCTGGACAGGGATCCTATGAGCAGTTCTTC.